The 12 T cell receptor beta chains reported below all come from one sample, sequenced in a study of T cells after yellow fever vaccination. TCRdb independently ran MiXCR on the 5' RACE reads; one entry per CDR3 protein. This table has about 240,000 distinct CDR3 sequences, roughly 7.2% appearing once. The sequences come from CD4+ T cells sorted from PBMCs, collected 15 days after the yellow fever booster vaccination. These receptors all stem from a man aged 25-40 years who received the YFV17D yellow fever vaccine.

The chain recombines TRBV9 with TRBJ2-7; D gene uncertain. V lost 0 bases and J 3 bases, leaving 13 bases between the germline ends. The CDR3 runs 15 residues. From germline, CDR1 is SGDLS and CDR2 YYNGEE. The CDR3 region has the DNA TGTGCCAGCAGCGTAGATGGCAAAGGCTTCTACGAGCAGTACTTC. It is translated as CASSVDGKGFYEQYF. Combining the CDR3 with reference TRBV9 and TRBJ2-7 gives the whole variable domain DSGVTQTPKHLITATGQRVTLRCSPRSGDLSVYWYQQSLDQGLQFLIQYYNGEERAKGNILERFSAQQFPDLHSELNLSSLELGDSALYFCASSVDGKGFYEQYFGPGTRLTVT.

The chain is built from TRBV4-2 and TRBJ2-5; TRBD2 agrees at 11 bases. This CDR3 is 16 amino acids long. Germline-derived CDR1 and CDR2 are LGHNA and YNFKEQ. Losses at the gene ends were 3 bases for V and 1 base for J; bases not matched to a gene: 4. CDR3 amino acids: CASSHPSGRTQETQYF. DNA for the CDR3: TGTGCCAGCAGCCACCCTAGCGGGAGGACCCAAGAGACCCAGTACTTC.

This clonotype was detected ten times or more. This chain connects TRBV7-2 to TRBJ2-7; D possibly matches TRBD1 or TRBD2 (5 bases each). Trimming removed 7 bases from V and 1 base from J, with 14 bases in between. The CDR3 covers 14 residues. Germline V gene sequence: CDR1 SGHTA, CDR2 FQGNSA. The CDR3 DNA is TGTGCCAGCACCTCCGGGACGGGATCCTACGAGCAGTACTTC. It translates to CASTSGTGSYEQYF. The full variable domain, completed using reference TRBV7-2 and TRBJ2-7, is GAGVSQSPSNKVTEKGKDVELRCDPISGHTALYWYRQSLGQGLEFLIYFQGNSAPDKSGLPSDRFSAERTGGSVSTLTIQRTQQEDSAVYLCASTSGTGSYEQYFGPGTRLTVT.

This clonotype turned up a few times. The chain uses TRBV7-9 and TRBJ2-6; D is possibly TRBD2 (5 bases). The CDR3 has 14 residues. Germline lookup yields CDR1 SEHNR and CDR2 FQNEAQ (reference sequence). V was pared by 3 bases and J by 2 bases, with 5 bases between. The CDR3, as DNA: TGTGCCAGCAGCTTGGGAGCTGGGGCCAACGTCCTGACTTTC. The encoded protein is CASSLGAGANVLTF.

In DNA, the CDR3 is TGCGCCAGCAGCCTTGACAGGAATACTAATGAAAAACTGTTTTTT. Translating it yields CASSLDRNTNEKLFF. V gene TRBV5-1 combines with J gene TRBJ1-4; perhaps TRBD1 as D (6 bases). Deletions cut 4 bases from V and 2 bases from J, with 12 bases between. This CDR3 is 15 amino acids long. Germline-derived CDR1 and CDR2 are SGHRS and YFSETQ.

This clonotype was observed at least ten times. CDR3 sequence (DNA): TGTGCCAGCAGCCTACTCATGGATACGCAGTATTTT. Amino acid sequence: CASSLLMDTQYF. The J gene is TRBJ2-3, the V gene TRBV5-4, with no clear D. The CDR3 length is 12 residues. CDR1 and CDR2 (germline): SGHNT, YYREEE (reference sequence). V was cut by 4 bases and J by 6 bases, with 9 bases left in between. Complete variable domain (other parts from reference TRBV5-4 and TRBJ2-3): ETGVTQSPTHLIKTRGQQVTLRCSSQSGHNTVSWYQQALGQGPQFIFQYYREEENGRGNFPPRFSGLQFPNYSSELNVNALELDDSALYLCASSLLMDTQYFGPGTRLTVL.

The chain employs TRBV13 and TRBJ2-5; 8 positions match TRBD1. V was pared by 3 bases and J by 6 bases, with 3 bases of the junction left unmatched. The CDR3 totals 13 residues. The germline V gene encodes CDR1 PRHDT and CDR2 FYEKMQ (reference sequence). Here the CDR3 DNA reads TGTGCCAGCAGCTTCGGACAGGGCCAGACCCAGTACTTC. Translated: CASSFGQGQTQYF.

The genes are TRBV5-4 and TRBJ2-7, with D possibly TRBD1 on 5 matching bases. Germline CDR1 SGHNT, CDR2 YYREEE (reference sequence). Trimming shortened V by 4 bases and J by 2 bases, and 13 bases separated the two germline ends. CDR3 size: 14 residues. The DNA for the CDR3 is TGTGCCAGCAGCGGACACCAAGTACCCTACGAGCAGTACTTC. Amino acid sequence: CASSGHQVPYEQYF.

V usage is TRBV6-1 and J usage is TRBJ1-1; maybe TRBD1 (5 bases). This CDR3 has 14 residues. V shed 6 bases and J shed 6 bases, with 17 bases lying between them. Germline CDR1 and CDR2: MNHNS and SASEGT. CDR3 in DNA: TGTGCCAGCAGGGCCGACAGCAGAGACTCTGAAGCTTTCTTT. This encodes CASRADSRDSEAFF.

This clonotype was seen at least ten times. The J gene is TRBJ2-7, the V gene TRBV3-1, with D possibly being TRBD1 or TRBD2 (5 bases each). V lost 4 bases to trimming and J lost 2 bases, with 12 bases between them. Germline V gives CDR1 LGHDT, CDR2 YNNKEL (reference sequence). This CDR3 contains 14 residues. The CDR3 DNA follows: TGTGCCAGCAGCCCGTGGGACCAAGCCTACGAGCAGTACTTC. This encodes CASSPWDQAYEQYF.

This chain connects TRBV21-1 to TRBJ2-5. TRBV21-1 is designated a pseudogene. This CDR3 spans 16 amino acids. The CDR3 here is CASSNQPLTFQETQYF. CDR3 coding DNA: TGTGCCAGCAGCAATCAGCCACTTACCTTCCAAGAGACCCAGTACTTC.

V gene TRBV6-2 or TRBV6-3 combines with J gene TRBJ2-1; 13 positions agree with TRBD2. From germline, CDR1 is MNHEY and CDR2 SVGEGT. The V segment lost 5 bases and the J segment 4 bases; nucleotides outside the gene matches: 8. The CDR3 runs to 17 residues. This CDR3 is CASSPRTSGSRYNEQFF. As DNA, the CDR3 is TGTGCCAGCAGTCCTAGGACTAGCGGGAGCAGATACAATGAGCAGTTCTTC.